The 5 T cell receptor beta chains below all came from one sample that was sequenced in a study of cytomegalovirus exposure and HLA in healthy donors. PCR primers comprised 60 Vbeta and 13 Jbeta primers. Clones were sequenced by immunoSEQ multiplex PCR, and TCRdb holds only the in-frame ones, with some missing. The profile shows about 210,000 clones, roughly 77% of them singletons. The sample taken for sequencing was PBMCs. Receptors were obtained from a male donor in good health and CMV-seropositive.

The chain combines TRBV9 with TRBJ2-1; 9 bases are a match to TRBD2. CDR1 is SGDLS, CDR2 YYNGEE, per germline. The CDR3 sequence is 16 residues long. Unmatched junction bases numbered 5, after V lost 0 bases and J lost 4 bases. The CDR3 here is CASSVEPSGMYNEQFF. The CDR3 nucleotides read TGTGCCAGCAGCGTAGAGCCTAGCGGGATGTACAATGAGCAGTTCTTC.

The V gene is TRBV18, the J gene TRBJ2-2; weak D call: TRBD1 (5 bases). The V end lost 2 bases, the J end lost 0 bases, and 13 bases lay between the germline ends. CDR1 is KGHSH, CDR2 LQKENI, per germline. This CDR3 is built from 17 residues. CDR3 in DNA: TGTGCCAGCTCACCAAGAATCGACAGTTCGAACACCGGGGAGCTGTTTTTT. Amino acids: CASSPRIDSSNTGELFF. The whole variable domain, filled in from reference TRBV18 and TRBJ2-2, reads NAGVMQNPRHLVRRRGQEARLRCSPMKGHSHVYWYRQLPEEGLKFMVYLQKENIIDESGMPKERFSAEFPKEGPSILRIQQVVRGDSAAYFCASSPRIDSSNTGELFFGEGSRLTVL.

The gene calls are TRBV28 and TRBJ2-3, with 7 bases lining up with TRBD1. The CDR3 is 17 amino acids. Trimming cost V 2 bases and J 3 bases; bases outside gene matches: 11. The germline V gene has CDR1 MDHEN and CDR2 SYDVKM. CDR3 bases: TGTGCCAGCAGTTTACCTCGACAGGGTCCCCCGACAGATACGCAGTATTTT. As protein: CASSLPRQGPPTDTQYF.

The CDR3 DNA is TGTGCCATCAGTGAGTCGAAAGGGGGCACTGAAGCTTTCTTT. This encodes CAISESKGGTEAFF. The gene calls are TRBV10-3 and TRBJ1-1; tentatively, D is TRBD1 (6 bases). V gave up 0 bases and J gave up 4 bases, with 9 bases separating them. CDR3 length equals 14 residues. Per germline, CDR1 ENHRY and CDR2 SYGVKD.

The rearrangement links TRBV4-2 to TRBJ2-1; 8 bases agree with TRBD2. Germline-derived CDR1 and CDR2 are LGHNA and YNFKEQ. The CDR3 has 16 amino acids. V dropped 0 bases and J dropped 6; count of bases not matched to a gene: 7. CDR3 protein: CASSQDPTSGPNEQFF. The CDR3 DNA is TGTGCCAGCAGCCAAGATCCCACTAGCGGACCCAATGAGCAGTTCTTC.